The T cell receptor (beta chain) under discussion was sequenced for a study of cytomegalovirus exposure and HLA in healthy donors. The PCR used 60 Vbeta and 13 Jbeta primers. Assay used: immunoSEQ multiplex PCR; TCRdb lists only in-frame clones, some missing. The sample has 60,000 to 95,000 clones, about 79% seen once; the top ten hold under 20%. This clonotype originated in a man in his 70s in good health and CMV-seropositive. Sequenced input: PBMCs.

CDR3 in DNA: TGTGCCAGCAGCAAAGCCCGGGGACAGGGGCGAGGACAGCCCCAGCATTTT. Protein sequence: CASSKARGQGRGQPQHF. V and J are TRBV21-1 and TRBJ1-5; the table's D gene call, TRBD1, was not cross checked with the DNA. TRBV21-1 is flagged as a pseudogene. The CDR3 has 17 residues.